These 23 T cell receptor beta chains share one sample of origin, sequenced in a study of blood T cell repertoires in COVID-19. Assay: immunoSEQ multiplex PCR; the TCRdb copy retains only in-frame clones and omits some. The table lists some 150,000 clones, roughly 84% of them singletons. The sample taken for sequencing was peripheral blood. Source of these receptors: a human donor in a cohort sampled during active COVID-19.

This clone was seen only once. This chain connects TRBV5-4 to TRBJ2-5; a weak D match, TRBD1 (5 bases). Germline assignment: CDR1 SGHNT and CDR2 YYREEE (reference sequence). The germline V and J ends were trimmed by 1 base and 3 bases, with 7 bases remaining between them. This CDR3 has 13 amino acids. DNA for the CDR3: TGTGCCAGCAGCTTGCCAGGGAAAGAGACCCAGTACTTC. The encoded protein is CASSLPGKETQYF.

The CDR3 bases are TGCGCCAGCAGCCTGGAGCGGGGGGGCCGGGAGACCCAGTACTTC. It codes for CASSLERGGRETQYF. The J gene is TRBJ2-5, the V gene TRBV5-1, with 10 nucleotides matching TRBD2. Trimming at V came to 4 bases and at J to 5 bases, leaving 8 bases not matched to a gene. The CDR3 contains 15 residues. Per the germline V gene, CDR1 is SGHRS and CDR2 is YFSETQ.

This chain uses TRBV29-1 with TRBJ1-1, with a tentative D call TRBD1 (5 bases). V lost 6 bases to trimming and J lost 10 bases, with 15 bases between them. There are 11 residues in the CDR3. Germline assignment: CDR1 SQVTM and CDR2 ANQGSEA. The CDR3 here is CSVPGEGAAFF. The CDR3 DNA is TGCAGCGTGCCGGGGGAGGGAGCAGCTTTCTTT.

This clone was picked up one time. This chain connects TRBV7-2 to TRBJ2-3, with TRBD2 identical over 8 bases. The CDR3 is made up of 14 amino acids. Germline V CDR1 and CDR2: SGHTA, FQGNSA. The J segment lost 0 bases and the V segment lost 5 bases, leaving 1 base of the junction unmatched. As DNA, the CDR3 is TGTGCCAGCAGCGGACTAGCAAGCACAGATACGCAGTATTTT. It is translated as CASSGLASTDTQYF. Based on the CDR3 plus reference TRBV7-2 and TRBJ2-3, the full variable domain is GAGVSQSPSNKVTEKGKDVELRCDPISGHTALYWYRQSLGQGLEFLIYFQGNSAPDKSGLPSDRFSAERTGGSVSTLTIQRTQQEDSAVYLCASSGLASTDTQYFGPGTRLTVL.

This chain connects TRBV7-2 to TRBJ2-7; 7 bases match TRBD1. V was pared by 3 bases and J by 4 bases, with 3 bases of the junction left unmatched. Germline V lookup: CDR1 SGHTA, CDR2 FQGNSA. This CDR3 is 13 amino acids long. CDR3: CASSLGRGYEQYV. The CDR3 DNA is TGTGCCAGCAGCTTGGGCAGGGGGTACGAGCAGTACGTC.

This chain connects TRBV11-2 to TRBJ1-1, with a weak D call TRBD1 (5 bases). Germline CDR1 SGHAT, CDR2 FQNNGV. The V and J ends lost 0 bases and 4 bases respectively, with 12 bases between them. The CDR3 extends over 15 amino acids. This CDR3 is CASSLESRAATEAFF. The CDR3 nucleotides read TGTGCCAGCAGCTTAGAGTCCAGGGCGGCCACTGAAGCTTTCTTT. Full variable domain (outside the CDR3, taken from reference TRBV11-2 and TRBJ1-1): EAGVAQSPRYKIIEKRQSVAFWCNPISGHATLYWYQQILGQGPKLLIQFQNNGVVDDSQLPKDRFSAERLKGVDSTLKIQPAKLEDSAVYLCASSLESRAATEAFFGQGTRLTVV.

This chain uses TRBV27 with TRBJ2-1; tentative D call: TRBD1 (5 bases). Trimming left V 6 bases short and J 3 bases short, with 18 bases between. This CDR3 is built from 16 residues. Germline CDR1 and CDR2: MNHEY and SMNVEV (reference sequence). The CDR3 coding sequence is TGTGCCAGCAGGGGGCCCACAGAAAAGAGCTACAATGAGCAGTTCTTC. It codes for CASRGPTEKSYNEQFF.

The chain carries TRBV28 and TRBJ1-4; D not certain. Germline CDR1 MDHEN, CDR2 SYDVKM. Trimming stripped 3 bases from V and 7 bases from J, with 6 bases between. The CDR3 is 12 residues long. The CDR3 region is CASSFYREKLFF. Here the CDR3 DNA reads TGTGCCAGCAGTTTCTACCGTGAAAAACTGTTTTTT.

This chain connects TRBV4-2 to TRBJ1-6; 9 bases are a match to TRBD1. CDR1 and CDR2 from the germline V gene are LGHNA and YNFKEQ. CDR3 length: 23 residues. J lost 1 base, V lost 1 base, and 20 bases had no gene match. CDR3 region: CASSQGAIGTGYESRSYNSPLHF. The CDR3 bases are TGTGCCAGCAGCCAAGGGGCCATCGGGACAGGGTATGAGAGTAGGTCCTATAATTCACCCCTCCACTTT.

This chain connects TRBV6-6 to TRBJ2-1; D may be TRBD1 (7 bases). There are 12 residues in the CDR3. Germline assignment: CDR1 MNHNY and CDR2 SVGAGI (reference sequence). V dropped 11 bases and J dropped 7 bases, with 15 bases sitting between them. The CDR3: CASDREENEQFF. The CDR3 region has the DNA TGTGCCTCAGACAGGGAGGAGAATGAGCAGTTCTTC.

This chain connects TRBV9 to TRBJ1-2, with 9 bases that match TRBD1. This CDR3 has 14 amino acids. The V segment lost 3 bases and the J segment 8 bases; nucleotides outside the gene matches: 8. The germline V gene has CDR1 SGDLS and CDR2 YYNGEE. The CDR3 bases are TGTGCCAGCAGCGGCTACAGGGGGCCGGGAGGCTACACCTTC. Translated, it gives CASSGYRGPGGYTF.

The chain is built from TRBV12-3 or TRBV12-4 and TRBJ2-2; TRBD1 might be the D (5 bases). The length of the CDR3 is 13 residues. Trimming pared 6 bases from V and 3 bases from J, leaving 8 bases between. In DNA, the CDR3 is TGTGCCAGCAGATTACAGGACACCGGGGAGCTGTTTTTT. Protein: CASRLQDTGELFF.

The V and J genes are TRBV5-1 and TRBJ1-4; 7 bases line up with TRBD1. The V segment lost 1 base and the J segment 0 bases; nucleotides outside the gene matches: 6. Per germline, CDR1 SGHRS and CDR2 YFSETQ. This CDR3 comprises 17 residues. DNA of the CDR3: TGCGCCAGCAGCTTGACGACAGGGCCCTCAACTAATGAAAAACTGTTTTTT. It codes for CASSLTTGPSTNEKLFF.

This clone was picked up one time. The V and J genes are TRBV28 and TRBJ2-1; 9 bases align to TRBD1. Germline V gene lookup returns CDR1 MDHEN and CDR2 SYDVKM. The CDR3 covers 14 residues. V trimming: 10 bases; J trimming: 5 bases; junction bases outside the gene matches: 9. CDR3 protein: CATGDRAYNNEQFF. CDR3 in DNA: TGTGCCACCGGGGACAGGGCGTATAACAATGAGCAGTTCTTC. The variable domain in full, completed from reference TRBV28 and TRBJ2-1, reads DVKVTQSSRYLVKRTGEKVFLECVQDMDHENMFWYRQDPGLGLRLIYFSYDVKMKEKGDIPEGYSVSREKKERFSLILESASTNQTSMYLCATGDRAYNNEQFFGPGTRLTVL.

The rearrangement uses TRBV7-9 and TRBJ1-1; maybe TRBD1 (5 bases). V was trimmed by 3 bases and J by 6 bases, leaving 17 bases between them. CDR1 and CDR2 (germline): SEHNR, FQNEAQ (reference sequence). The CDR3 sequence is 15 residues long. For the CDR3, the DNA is TGTGCCAGCAGCTTGAGACAGACTTCTATTTCTGAAGCTTTCTTT. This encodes CASSLRQTSISEAFF.

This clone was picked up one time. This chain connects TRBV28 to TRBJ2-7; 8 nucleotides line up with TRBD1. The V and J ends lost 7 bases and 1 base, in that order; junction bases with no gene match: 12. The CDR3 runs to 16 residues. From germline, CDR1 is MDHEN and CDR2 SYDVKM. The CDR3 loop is CASTPPDRGRSYEQYF. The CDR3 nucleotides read TGTGCCAGCACTCCCCCCGACAGGGGACGTTCCTACGAGCAGTACTTC.

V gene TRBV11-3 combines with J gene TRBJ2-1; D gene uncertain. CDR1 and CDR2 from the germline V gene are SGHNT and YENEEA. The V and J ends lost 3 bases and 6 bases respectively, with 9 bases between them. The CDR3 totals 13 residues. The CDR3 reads CASSFRSANEQFF. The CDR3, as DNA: TGTGCCAGCAGCTTCCGGAGCGCCAATGAGCAGTTCTTC. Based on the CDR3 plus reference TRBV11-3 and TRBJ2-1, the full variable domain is EAGVVQSPRYKIIEKKQPVAFWCNPISGHNTLYWYLQNLGQGPELLIRYENEEAVDDSQLPKDRFSAERLKGVDSTLKIQPAELGDSAVYLCASSFRSANEQFFGPGTRLTVL.

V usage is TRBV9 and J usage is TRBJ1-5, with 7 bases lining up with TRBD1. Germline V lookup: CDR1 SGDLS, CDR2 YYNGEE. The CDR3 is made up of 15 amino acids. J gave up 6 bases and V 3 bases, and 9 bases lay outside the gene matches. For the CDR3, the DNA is TGTGCCAGCAGCGCAACAGGGGAGTTGCTTCAGCCCCAGCATTTT. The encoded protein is CASSATGELLQPQHF.

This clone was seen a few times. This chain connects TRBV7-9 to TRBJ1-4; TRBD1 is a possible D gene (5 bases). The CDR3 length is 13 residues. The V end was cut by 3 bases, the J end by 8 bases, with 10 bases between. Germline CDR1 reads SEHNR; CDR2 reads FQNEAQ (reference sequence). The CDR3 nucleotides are TGTGCCAGCAGCTTTTCAGGGTACGAAAAACTGTTTTTT. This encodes CASSFSGYEKLFF.

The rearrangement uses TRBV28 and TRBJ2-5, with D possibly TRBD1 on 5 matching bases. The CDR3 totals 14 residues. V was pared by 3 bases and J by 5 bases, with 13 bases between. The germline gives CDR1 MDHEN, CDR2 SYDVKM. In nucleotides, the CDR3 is TGTGCCAGCAGTTTCGATGGGGCTGAGGAGACCCAGTACTTC. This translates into CASSFDGAEETQYF.

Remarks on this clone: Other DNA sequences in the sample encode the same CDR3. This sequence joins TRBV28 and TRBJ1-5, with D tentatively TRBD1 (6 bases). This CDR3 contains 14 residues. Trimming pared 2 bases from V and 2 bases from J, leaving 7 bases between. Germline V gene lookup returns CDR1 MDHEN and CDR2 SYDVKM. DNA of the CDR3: TGTGCCAGCAGTTTACCAGGGGGCAATCAGCCCCAGCATTTT. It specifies CASSLPGGNQPQHF. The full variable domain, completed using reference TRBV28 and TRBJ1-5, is DVKVTQSSRYLVKRTGEKVFLECVQDMDHENMFWYRQDPGLGLRLIYFSYDVKMKEKGDIPEGYSVSREKKERFSLILESASTNQTSMYLCASSLPGGNQPQHFGDGTRLSIL.

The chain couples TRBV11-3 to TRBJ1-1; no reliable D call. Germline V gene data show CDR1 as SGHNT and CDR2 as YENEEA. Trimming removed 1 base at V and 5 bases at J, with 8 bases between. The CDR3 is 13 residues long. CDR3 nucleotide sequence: TGTGCCAGCAGCTTAGTAGGAGGGACTGAAGCTTTCTTT. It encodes CASSLVGGTEAFF.

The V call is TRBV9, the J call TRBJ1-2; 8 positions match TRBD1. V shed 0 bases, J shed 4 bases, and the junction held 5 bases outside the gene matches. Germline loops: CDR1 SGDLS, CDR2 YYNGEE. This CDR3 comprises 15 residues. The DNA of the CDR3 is TGTGCCAGCAGCGTAGACGGGACAGGTGGCTATGGCTACACCTTC. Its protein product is CASSVDGTGGYGYTF.